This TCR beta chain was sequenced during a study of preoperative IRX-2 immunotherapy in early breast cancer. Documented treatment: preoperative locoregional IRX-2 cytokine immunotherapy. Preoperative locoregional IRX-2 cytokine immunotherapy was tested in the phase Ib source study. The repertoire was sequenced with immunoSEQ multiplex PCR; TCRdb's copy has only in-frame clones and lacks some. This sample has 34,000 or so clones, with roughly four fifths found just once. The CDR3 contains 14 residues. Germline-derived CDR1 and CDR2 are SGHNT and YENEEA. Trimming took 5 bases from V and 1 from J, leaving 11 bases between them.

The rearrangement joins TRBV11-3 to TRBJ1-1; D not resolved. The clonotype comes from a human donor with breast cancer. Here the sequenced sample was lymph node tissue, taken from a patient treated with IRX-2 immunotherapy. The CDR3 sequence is CASSPWTENTEAFF. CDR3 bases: TGTGCCAGCAGCCCCTGGACCGAGAACACTGAAGCTTTCTTT.